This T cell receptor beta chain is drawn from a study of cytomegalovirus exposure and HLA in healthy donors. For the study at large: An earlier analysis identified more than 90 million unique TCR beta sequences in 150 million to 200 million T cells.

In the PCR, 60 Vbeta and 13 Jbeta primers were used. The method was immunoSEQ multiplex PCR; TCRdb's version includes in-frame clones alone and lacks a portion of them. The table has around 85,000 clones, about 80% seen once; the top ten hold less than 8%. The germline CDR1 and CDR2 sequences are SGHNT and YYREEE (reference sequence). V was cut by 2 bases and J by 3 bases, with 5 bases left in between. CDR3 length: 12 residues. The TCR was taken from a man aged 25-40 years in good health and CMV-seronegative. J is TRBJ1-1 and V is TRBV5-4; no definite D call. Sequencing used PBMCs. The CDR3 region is CASSLPDTEAFF. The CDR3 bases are TGTGCCAGCAGCTTACCAGACACTGAAGCTTTCTTT. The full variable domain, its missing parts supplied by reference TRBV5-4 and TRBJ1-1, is ETGVTQSPTHLIKTRGQQVTLRCSSQSGHNTVSWYQQALGQGPQFIFQYYREEENGRGNFPPRFSGLQFPNYSSELNVNALELDDSALYLCASSLPDTEAFFGQGTRLTVV.